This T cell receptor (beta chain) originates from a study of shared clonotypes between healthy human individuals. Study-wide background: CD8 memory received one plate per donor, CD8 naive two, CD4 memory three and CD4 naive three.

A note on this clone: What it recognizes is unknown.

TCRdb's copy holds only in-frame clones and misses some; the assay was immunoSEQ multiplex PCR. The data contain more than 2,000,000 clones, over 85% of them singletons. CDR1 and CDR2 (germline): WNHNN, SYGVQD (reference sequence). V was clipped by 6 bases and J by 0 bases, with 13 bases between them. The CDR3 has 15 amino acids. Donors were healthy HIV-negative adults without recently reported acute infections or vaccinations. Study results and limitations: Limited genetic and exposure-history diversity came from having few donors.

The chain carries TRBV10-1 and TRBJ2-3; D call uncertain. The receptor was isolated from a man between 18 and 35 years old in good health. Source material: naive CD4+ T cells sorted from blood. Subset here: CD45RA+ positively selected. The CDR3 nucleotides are TGCGCCAGCAGCGCCTCATTGAGCAGCACAGATACGCAGTATTTT. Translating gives CASSASLSSTDTQYF.